The 25 T cell receptor beta chains reported below all come from one sample, sequenced in a study of T-cell reconstitution after alpha-beta-depleted transplantation in children. TCRbeta library preparation incorporated unique molecular identifiers. TCRdb analysed the PCR reads with MiXCR anew, one entry per CDR3 protein. This table holds about 120,000 distinct CDR3 sequences, about 9.4% found once. Sequencing was performed on PBMCs from the stem cell graft donor, taken from the stem cell graft. These receptors originate from a human donor who donated a stem cell graft to a child with acute lymphoblastic leukemia.

This clonotype showed up many times. V usage is TRBV12-3 or TRBV12-4 and J usage is TRBJ2-2; D ambiguous. The CDR3 contains 14 residues. The germline V and J ends were trimmed by 3 bases and 0 bases, with 5 bases remaining between them. DNA for the CDR3: TGTGCCAGCAGTTTCTACACGAACACCGGGGAGCTGTTTTTT. This encodes CASSFYTNTGELFF.

About this clonotype: A much larger clone lies a single base off, so this may be a read error. The chain carries TRBV5-1 and TRBJ2-1; 9 nucleotides agree with TRBD2. The junction had 10 bases not matched to a gene; V was cut back by 5 bases and J by 7 bases. The CDR3 length is 15 residues. Germline CDR1 reads SGHRS; CDR2 reads YFSETQ. The DNA for the CDR3 is TGCGCCAGCAGTCTACTAGCGGGTACGCGGAATGAGCAGTTCTTC. It codes for CASSLLAGTRNEQFF.

In its sample, this clonotype was seen many times. The rearrangement uses TRBV5-1 and TRBJ2-5, with D possibly TRBD1 on 6 matching bases. The V and J ends lost 1 base and 2 bases respectively, with 27 bases between them. Germline V CDR1 and CDR2: SGHRS, YFSETQ. The CDR3 is made up of 20 amino acids. Written as DNA, the CDR3 is TGCGCCAGCAGCTTGAGTGGGTGGTGGAATACAGGGATAACTCAAGAGACCCAGTACTTC. Its translation is CASSLSGWWNTGITQETQYF.

Worth noting for this clonotype: A much larger clone lies one base from this, so it may be a read error. The chain carries TRBV20-1 and TRBJ2-3, with 11 bases matching TRBD2. The CDR3 has 17 residues. Germline V gene data show CDR1 as DFQATT and CDR2 as SNEGSKA (reference sequence). The chain's CDR3 is CCARDGSGRASTDTQYF. The CDR3 coding sequence is TGCTGTGCTAGAGATGGTAGCGGGAGGGCTAGCACAGATACGCAGTATTTT.

The chain employs TRBV30 and TRBJ1-2, with 9 nucleotides matching TRBD1. With 2 bases clipped from V and 4 bases from J, the junction kept 8 bases outside the gene matches. Germline CDR1 reads GTSNPN; CDR2 reads SVGIG (reference sequence). This CDR3 has 15 amino acids. CDR3 bases: TGTGCCTGGAGTACCCCGGGACAGGGAACCTATGGCTACACCTTC. Translation gives CAWSTPGQGTYGYTF.

This clonotype was detected ten times or more. The chain links TRBV9 to TRBJ1-2; 8 positions match TRBD1. The CDR3 runs to 15 residues. Germline lookup yields CDR1 SGDLS and CDR2 YYNGEE. J gave up 2 bases and V 1 base, and 4 bases lay outside the gene matches. The CDR3 reads CASSVSPGGNYGYTF. The CDR3 DNA is TGTGCCAGCAGCGTAAGTCCAGGGGGCAACTATGGCTACACCTTC.

This clonotype was counted ten times or more. The V call is TRBV29-1, the J call TRBJ2-3, with 7 nucleotides matching TRBD2. J was trimmed by 0 bases and V by 7 bases; bases with no gene match: 7. There are 14 residues in the CDR3. CDR1 is SQVTM, CDR2 ANQGSEA, per germline. The CDR3 reads CSGGLEGSTDTQYF. The CDR3 region has the DNA TGCAGCGGCGGACTAGAAGGTAGCACAGATACGCAGTATTTT.

This clonotype was picked up many times. The chain couples TRBV27 to TRBJ1-2; 10 bases match TRBD1. The V gene end was trimmed by 6 bases and the J gene end by 8 bases; junction bases not matched to a gene: 0. The CDR3 length is 11 residues. Germline loops: CDR1 MNHEY, CDR2 SMNVEV (reference sequence). In DNA, the CDR3 is TGTGCCAGCAGGACAGGGGGCGGCTACACCTTC. Protein: CASRTGGGYTF.

The chain couples TRBV13 to TRBJ1-1; D ambiguous. Trimming stripped 4 bases from V and 1 base from J, with 10 bases between. The CDR3 has 14 residues. Germline V gene lookup returns CDR1 PRHDT and CDR2 FYEKMQ (reference sequence). The CDR3 coding sequence is TGTGCCAGCAGCTCCCGACACCAGAACACTGAAGCTTTCTTT. Translation: CASSSRHQNTEAFF. The complete variable domain, with remaining parts taken from reference TRBV13 and TRBJ1-1, reads AAGVIQSPRHLIKEKRETATLKCYPIPRHDTVYWYQQGPGQDPQFLISFYEKMQSDKGSIPDRFSAQQFSDYHSELNMSSLELGDSALYFCASSSRHQNTEAFFGQGTRLTVV.

This clonotype came up a few times. The V gene is TRBV30, the J gene TRBJ1-3; D uncertain. Germline CDR1 is GTSNPN and CDR2 is SVGIG (reference sequence). V gave up 7 bases and J gave up 2 bases, with 12 bases separating them. CDR3 length: 13 residues. The CDR3 nucleotides are TGTGCCTTGTGGAGGGAGGCTGGAAACACCATATATTTT. Translated, it gives CALWREAGNTIYF.

This clonotype showed up many times. This chain links TRBV12-3 or TRBV12-4 with TRBJ2-2; the match to TRBD2 covers 13 bases. J lost 5 bases, V lost 5 bases, and 2 bases had no gene match. There are 15 residues in the CDR3. As DNA, the CDR3 is TGTGCCAGCAGTGGGACTAGCGGGAAGACCGGGGAGCTGTTTTTT. Translation: CASSGTSGKTGELFF.

This clonotype was seen many times. J is TRBJ2-3 and V is TRBV27, with 7 bases that match TRBD1. V lost 4 bases and J lost 9; bases outside the gene matches: 7. CDR3 length: 13 residues. Germline CDR1 is MNHEY and CDR2 is SMNVEV (reference sequence). DNA for the CDR3: TGTGCCAGCAGTTCCAGACAGGGAACGACGCAGTATTTT. Translation gives CASSSRQGTTQYF.

This clonotype was picked up many times. The chain joins TRBV4-3 to TRBJ1-1; D gene ambiguous. The V gene lost 0 bases and the J gene lost 4 bases, with 9 bases spanning the gap. Germline V lookup: CDR1 LGHNA, CDR2 YSLEER. CDR3 length: 14 amino acids. The CDR3 coding sequence is TGCGCCAGCAGCCAAGATCACATGGTCACTGAAGCTTTCTTT. Translation gives CASSQDHMVTEAFF.

This chain connects TRBV3-1 to TRBJ2-3; D may be TRBD2 (5 bases). CDR1 and CDR2 from the germline V gene are LGHDT and YNNKEL (reference sequence). With 3 bases removed from V and 6 bases from J, the gap between germline ends came to 13 bases. This CDR3 is built from 14 residues. CDR3 DNA sequence: TGTGCCAGCAGCCATCCGGCGGGTGGGGATACGCAGTATTTT. Translating gives CASSHPAGGDTQYF.

The table lists this clonotype with many counts. This chain uses TRBV13 with TRBJ2-2; D perhaps matches TRBD1 (6 bases). The V and J ends lost 5 bases and 5 bases respectively, with 21 bases between them. The CDR3 has 17 amino acids. Germline CDR1 is PRHDT and CDR2 is FYEKMQ (reference sequence). The CDR3 reads CASSRPLVQGKTGELFF. CDR3 nucleotide sequence: TGTGCCAGCAGCCGCCCCCTAGTTCAGGGGAAAACCGGGGAGCTGTTTTTT. Full variable domain (outside the CDR3, taken from reference TRBV13 and TRBJ2-2): AAGVIQSPRHLIKEKRETATLKCYPIPRHDTVYWYQQGPGQDPQFLISFYEKMQSDKGSIPDRFSAQQFSDYHSELNMSSLELGDSALYFCASSRPLVQGKTGELFFGEGSRLTVL.

This clonotype occurred many times. V is TRBV3-1 and J is TRBJ2-2; 8 nucleotides align to TRBD1. V gave up 4 bases and J gave up 5 bases; unmatched junction bases: 15. CDR1 and CDR2 (germline): LGHDT, YNNKEL (reference sequence). The CDR3 sequence is 18 residues long. The CDR3 DNA is TGTGCCAGCAGCCCTCCAAGCCGGACAGGGATTCGGACCGGGGAGCTGTTTTTT. It specifies CASSPPSRTGIRTGELFF.

This clonotype was seen at least ten times. The chain joins TRBV19 to TRBJ1-1, with D maybe TRBD1 (5 bases). The CDR3 has 14 amino acids. Trimming took 5 bases from V and 2 from J, leaving 12 bases between them. CDR1 and CDR2 from the germline V gene are LNHDA and SQIVND (reference sequence). The chain's CDR3 is CASSYTGVNTEAFF. The CDR3 nucleotides are TGTGCCAGTAGTTACACAGGTGTCAACACTGAAGCTTTCTTT.

This clonotype was found many times. This chain uses TRBV12-3 or TRBV12-4 with TRBJ1-2, with 9 positions matching TRBD1. CDR3 length: 13 residues. V trimming: 5 bases; J trimming: 6 bases; junction bases outside the gene matches: 4. The CDR3 DNA is TGTGCCAGCAGTGAGACAGGGGGTAATGGCTACACCTTC. It is translated as CASSETGGNGYTF.

This clonotype was detected many times. The V and J genes are TRBV12-3 or TRBV12-4 and TRBJ1-5, with a tentative D call TRBD1 (5 bases). This CDR3 is built from 19 residues. The V end lost 4 bases, the J end lost 4 bases, and 26 bases lay between the germline ends. CDR3 residues: CASSSDVRLTGRSNQPQHF. The CDR3 nucleotides read TGTGCCAGCAGTTCCGACGTTCGACTGACGGGACGCTCGAATCAGCCCCAGCATTTT.

This clonotype was observed at least ten times. The chain employs TRBV2 and TRBJ1-1; D is perhaps TRBD1 (5 bases). The V gene's germline CDR1 is SNHLY and CDR2 FYNNEI. Trimming took off 8 bases at V and 0 bases at J, with 16 bases between the two ends. The CDR3 consists of 15 residues. CDR3 nucleotide sequence: TGTGCCAGCCGGGACGGGCGACTTATGAACACTGAAGCTTTCTTT. This translates into CASRDGRLMNTEAFF.

The CDR3 DNA sequence: TGTGCCAGCAGTTTCGGTGGGAGCGGGACCGGAGAGACCCAGTACTTC. It specifies CASSFGGSGTGETQYF. This chain joins TRBV27 and TRBJ2-5; 7 nucleotides line up with TRBD2. The trim removed 3 bases at V and 4 bases at J, leaving 11 bases unmatched. CDR1 and CDR2 from the germline V gene are MNHEY and SMNVEV (reference sequence). This CDR3 comprises 16 residues.

This clonotype was counted many times. V is TRBV20-1 and J is TRBJ1-6, with D perhaps matching TRBD1 (5 bases). Germline V gene data show CDR1 as DFQATT and CDR2 as SNEGSKA (reference sequence). CDR3 length: 14 residues. V lost 1 base and J lost 7, with 11 bases in between. The CDR3 loop reads CSARGGIANSPLHF. CDR3 DNA sequence: TGCAGTGCTAGAGGGGGCATTGCAAATTCACCCCTCCACTTT.

This clonotype has at least ten counts. J is TRBJ1-5 and V is TRBV7-9; the D is unclear. V shed 5 bases and J shed 3 bases, with 8 bases lying between them. Germline CDR1 SEHNR, CDR2 FQNEAQ (reference sequence). The CDR3 covers 13 residues. The CDR3 loop is CASSEENNQPQHF. CDR3 DNA sequence: TGTGCCAGCAGCGAGGAGAACAATCAGCCCCAGCATTTT.

This clonotype appeared many times. This chain uses TRBV20-1 with TRBJ2-1, with a tentative D call TRBD2 (6 bases). The CDR3 length is 13 residues. V lost 3 bases to trimming and J lost 10 bases, with 16 bases between them. CDR1 and CDR2 from the germline V gene are DFQATT and SNEGSKA (reference sequence). The CDR3 sequence: CSASPTAGLEQFF. The DNA of the CDR3 is TGCAGTGCTAGTCCTACAGCTGGACTAGAGCAGTTCTTC.

This clonotype has a count of ten or more. The rearrangement links TRBV7-2 to TRBJ2-1; D not resolved. The germline V gene encodes CDR1 SGHTA and CDR2 FQGNSA. This CDR3 has 15 amino acids. V dropped 5 bases and J dropped 0 bases, with 11 bases sitting between them. The DNA of the CDR3 is TGTGCCAGCAGCCCGGGCGTGAGCTCCTACAATGAGCAGTTCTTC. Translating it yields CASSPGVSSYNEQFF.